This T cell receptor beta chain was identified during a study of blood T cells in healthy people across ages. About the research overall: In model experiments, template switching was able to capture about one barcoded beta molecule for every two T cells that were present.

As concerns this clonotype: Germline is not matched at one junction end, which may reflect a read error.

This CDR3 comprises 14 residues. Germline V gene sequence: CDR1 MGHRA, CDR2 YSYEKL. Using a J-beta primer mix together with a sample-barcoded 5' primer, a second PCR was run for about 6 to 11 cycles. TCRdb re-called the 5' RACE reads through MiXCR, storing one row per CDR3 protein. The sample includes more than 1,400,000 distinct CDR3 sequences, 42% seen only once; the top ten take less than 8%. Each donor had 9 to 10 milliliters of peripheral blood drawn. This chain uses TRBV4-1 with TRBJ1-1; D uncertain. The sequence came from a woman aged 18-29 years in good health. Source material: blood. This chain's CDR3 is CARSQFPMNTEAFF. The CDR3 DNA follows: TGCGCCCGCAGCCAATTCCCGATGAACACTGAAGCTTTCTTT.